A selection of T cell receptor beta chains follows, all from one sample in a study of vaccination effects on CD4 cells after COVID-19. No antigens are known for them. Data came from immunoSEQ multiplex PCR; TCRdb stores just in-frame clones and leaves some out. The sample includes about 43,000 clones, roughly 79% seen only once; the top ten take approximately 10%. Sequenced material: CD4+ T cells from PBMCs cultured with SARS-CoV-2 spike peptides, taken before COVID-19 vaccination. Every receptor here comes from a human donor who received a COVID-19 vaccine. CDR3s include the opening cysteine and the closing phenylalanine or tryptophan. A D gene is named only where the DNA matches it firmly. Clone size is given for some rows only: seen once, a few or many times, or a class if the clone is expanded.

NA TRBD2 TRBJ2-5 TRBV11-3 CASSPGTSPLVGETQYF TGTGCCAGCAGCCCTGGGACTAGCCCCCTAGTAGGAGAGACCCAGTACTTC
NA TRBD1 TRBJ1-5 TRBV10-3 CAISDGQEFSNQPQHF TGTGCCATCAGCGACGGACAGGAATTTAGCAATCAGCCCCAGCATTTT
NA NA TRBJ1-5 TRBV7-2 CASSPRDGLSQPQHF TGTGCCAGCAGCCCGCGGGACGGGCTGAGTCAGCCCCAGCATTTT
NA TRBD2 TRBJ2-1 TRBV20-1 CSASRRGGRSYNEQFF TGCAGTGCTAGTAGGCGGGGGGGCCGCTCCTACAATGAGCAGTTCTTC
NA NA TRBJ2-2 TRBV7-3 CASSGHSNTGELFF TGTGCCAGCAGCGGACATTCGAACACCGGGGAGCTGTTTTTT
NA NA TRBJ2-2 TRBV9 CASSGQVNTGELFF TGTGCCAGCAGCGGACAGGTTAACACCGGGGAGCTGTTTTTT
few NA TRBJ1-2 TRBV12-3/TRBV12-4 CASSGNNYGYTF TGTGCCAGCAGCGGGAATAACTATGGCTACACCTTC
NA NA TRBJ2-3 TRBV6-6 CASSYEGKTQYF TGTGCCAGCAGTTACGAGGGGAAGACGCAGTATTTT
few TRBD1 TRBJ2-3 TRBV18 CASSPRLGQGRADTQYF TGTGCCAGCTCACCAAGATTGGGACAGGGTCGCGCAGATACGCAGTATTTT
NA NA TRBJ2-2 TRBV9 CASSGVDVTGYTGELFF TGTGCCAGCAGCGGGGTTGACGTGACGGGATACACCGGGGAGCTGTTTTTT
once NA TRBJ1-5 TRBV6-5 CASREYTGNQPQHF TGTGCCAGCAGGGAGTATACAGGGAATCAGCCCCAGCATTTT
once TRBD2 TRBJ2-3 TRBV18 CASSPAGGTDTQYF TGTGCCAGCTCACCCGCGGGGGGCACAGATACGCAGTATTTT
NA NA TRBJ2-1 TRBV10-1 CASSESRSNEQFF TGCGCCAGCAGTGAGTCGCGCTCCAATGAGCAGTTCTTC
NA NA TRBJ1-3 TRBV19 CASSPKVVSGNTIYF TGTGCCAGTAGCCCTAAGGTCGTCTCTGGAAACACCATATATTTT
few NA TRBJ1-1 TRBV5-1 CASSLEYGDAGAEAFF TGCGCCAGCAGCTTGGAGTATGGGGACGCGGGAGCTGAAGCTTTCTTT
NA TRBD2 TRBJ2-3 TRBV4-1 CASSRVAGGTDTQYF TGCGCCAGCAGCAGAGTAGCGGGGGGCACAGATACGCAGTATTTT
NA NA TRBJ1-5 TRBV7-8 CASSLNRVRGNQPQHF TGTGCCAGCAGCTTAAACCGGGTAAGGGGCAATCAGCCCCAGCATTTT